The 9 T cell receptor beta chains below were found in one sample sequenced in a study of OX40 agonist ivuxolimab in advanced cancers. Libraries were made using the immunoSEQ multiplex PCR assay. Sourced from immuneACCESS, this table was stored by TCRdb with only in-frame sequences that have V and J called. A share of the clones is absent; for the studies checked, an unresolved V gene accounts for under half, and the remainder has no known explanation. Here the sample has over 55,000 clones; just under 95% occur a single time. The ten largest clones capture around 16% of the sample. The input for sequencing was CD4+ or CD8+ T cells sorted from blood, taken in a trial of the OX40 agonist ivuxolimab. Receptors were obtained from an adult with an advanced solid tumor such as melanoma, head and neck, liver or kidney cancer.

The rearrangement uses TRBV27 and TRBJ2-3; the match to TRBD1 covers 12 bases. With 6 bases clipped from V and 8 bases from J, the junction kept 9 bases outside the gene matches. This CDR3 is built from 15 residues. CDR1 is MNHEY and CDR2 is SMNVEV in the germline V gene (reference sequence). Written as DNA, the CDR3 is TGTGCCAGCAGCTCCGGGACAGGGGGCGCGAGTACGCAGTATTTT. Amino acids: CASSSGTGGASTQYF.

The V and J genes are TRBV2 and TRBJ2-1; 9 bases line up with TRBD2. V was clipped by 6 bases and J by 4 bases; unmatched bases: 10. This CDR3 is built from 16 residues. CDR1 SNHLY and CDR2 FYNNEI come from the germline V gene. Written as DNA, the CDR3 is TGTGCCAGCAGCGGAGTTAGCGGGGGCCTGTACAATGAGCAGTTCTTC. Its protein is CASSGVSGGLYNEQFF.

The gene calls are TRBV4-3 and TRBJ2-2; maybe TRBD1 (6 bases). Trimming stripped 4 bases from V and 7 bases from J, with 19 bases between. The germline CDR1 and CDR2 sequences are LGHNA and YSLEER. This CDR3 comprises 16 residues. The CDR3 sequence: CASSRTQGWIDGELFF. DNA for the CDR3: TGCGCCAGCAGCCGCACGCAGGGGTGGATCGACGGGGAGCTGTTTTTT.

The J gene is TRBJ2-7, the V gene TRBV4-2, with TRBD1 matching 9 bases. Germline V gene sequence: CDR1 LGHNA, CDR2 YNFKEQ. Unmatched junction bases numbered 3, after V lost 1 base and J lost 2 bases. There are 15 residues in the CDR3. As DNA, the CDR3 is TGTGCCAGCAGCCAAGCGACAGGGGGTGCCTACGAGCAGTACTTC. Protein sequence: CASSQATGGAYEQYF.

The J gene is TRBJ2-7, the V gene TRBV9, with 8 bases aligning to TRBD2. The CDR3 extends over 15 amino acids. Trimming took 3 bases from V and 3 from J; bases not matched to a gene: 8. Germline V gene lookup returns CDR1 SGDLS and CDR2 YYNGEE. Here the CDR3 DNA reads TGTGCCAGCAGCGCCGGGCCGGGACTAGTCTACGAGCAGTACTTC. As protein: CASSAGPGLVYEQYF.

The chain carries TRBV7-9 and TRBJ1-2, with D unresolved. There are 12 residues in the CDR3. CDR1 and CDR2 from the germline V gene are SEHNR and FQNEAQ (reference sequence). V was clipped by 5 bases and J by 8 bases, with 12 bases between them. The CDR3 DNA is TGTGCCAGCAGCGGCCTTCGGGGAGGCTACACCTTC. Translation gives CASSGLRGGYTF.

This clone was detected a few times. V and J are TRBV4-1 and TRBJ1-6; 9 nucleotides match TRBD1. Germline V lookup: CDR1 MGHRA, CDR2 YSYEKL. V lost 1 base, J lost 0 bases, and 10 bases stayed unmatched. CDR3 length: 20 amino acids. Written as DNA, the CDR3 is TGCGCCAGCAGCCAAGGGGCGGGACAGGGTGTCAGCTCCTATAATTCACCCCTCCACTTT. Translating it yields CASSQGAGQGVSSYNSPLHF.

The CDR3 sequence: CASSEEGIDTDTQYF. As DNA, the CDR3 is TGTGCCAGCAGCGAAGAGGGAATCGACACAGATACGCAGTATTTT. The gene calls are TRBV9 and TRBJ2-3, with a tentative D call TRBD2 (5 bases). This CDR3 has 15 amino acids. Germline V lookup: CDR1 SGDLS, CDR2 YYNGEE. V dropped 3 bases and J dropped 2 bases, with 13 bases sitting between them.

This chain uses TRBV9 with TRBJ2-7; 13 nucleotides match TRBD2. Germline CDR1 is SGDLS and CDR2 is YYNGEE. V shed 3 bases and J 1 base; nucleotides not matched to a gene: 4. The length of the CDR3 is 16 residues. The CDR3 is CASSAGTSGASYEQYF. CDR3 DNA sequence: TGTGCCAGCAGCGCCGGGACTAGCGGGGCGTCCTACGAGCAGTACTTC.